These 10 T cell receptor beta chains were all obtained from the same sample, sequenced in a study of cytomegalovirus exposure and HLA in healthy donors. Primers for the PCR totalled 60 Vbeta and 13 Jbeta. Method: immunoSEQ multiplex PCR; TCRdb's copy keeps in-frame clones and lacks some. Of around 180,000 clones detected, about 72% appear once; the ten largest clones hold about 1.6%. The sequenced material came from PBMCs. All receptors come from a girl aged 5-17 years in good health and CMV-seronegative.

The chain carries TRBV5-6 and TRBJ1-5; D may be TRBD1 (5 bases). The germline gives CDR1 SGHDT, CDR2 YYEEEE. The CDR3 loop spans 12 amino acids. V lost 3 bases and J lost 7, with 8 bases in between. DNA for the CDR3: TGTGCCAGCAGCTGGGGGGGGCAGCCCCAGCATTTT. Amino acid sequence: CASSWGGQPQHF.

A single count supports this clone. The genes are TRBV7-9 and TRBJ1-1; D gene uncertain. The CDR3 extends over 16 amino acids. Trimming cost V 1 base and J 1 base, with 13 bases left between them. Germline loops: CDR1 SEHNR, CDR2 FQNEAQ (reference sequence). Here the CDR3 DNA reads TGTGCCAGCAGCTTAGTCTTCCAGGCGAGGAACACTGAAGCTTTCTTT. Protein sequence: CASSLVFQARNTEAFF.

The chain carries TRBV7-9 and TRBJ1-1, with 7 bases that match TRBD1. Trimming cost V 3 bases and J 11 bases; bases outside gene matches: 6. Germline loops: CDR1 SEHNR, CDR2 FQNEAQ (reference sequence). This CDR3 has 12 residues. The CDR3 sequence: CASSLGQREAFF. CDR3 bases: TGTGCCAGCAGCTTGGGACAGCGGGAGGCTTTCTTT.

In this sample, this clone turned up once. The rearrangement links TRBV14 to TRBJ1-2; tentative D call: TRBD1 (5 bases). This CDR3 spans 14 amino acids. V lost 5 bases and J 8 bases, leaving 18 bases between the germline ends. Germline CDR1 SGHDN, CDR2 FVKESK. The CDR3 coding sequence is TGTGCCAGCAGCTTTAGTGGAGGGGCTAGAGGCTACACCTTC. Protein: CASSFSGGARGYTF.

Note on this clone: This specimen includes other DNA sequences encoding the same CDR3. The CDR3 nucleotides are TGCGCCAGCAGCTTGCGTGGGGGAGGCACTGAAGCTTTCTTT. This translates into CASSLRGGGTEAFF. This sequence joins TRBV5-1 and TRBJ1-1, with D possibly TRBD1 on 5 matching bases. CDR3 length equals 14 residues. In germline, CDR1 is SGHRS, CDR2 YFSETQ. Trimming took 1 base from V and 4 from J, leaving 11 bases between them.

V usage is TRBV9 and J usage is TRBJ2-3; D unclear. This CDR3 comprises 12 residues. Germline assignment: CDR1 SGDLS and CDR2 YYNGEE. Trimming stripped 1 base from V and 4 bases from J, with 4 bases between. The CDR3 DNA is TGTGCCAGCAGCGTACCCGCAGATACGCAGTATTTT. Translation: CASSVPADTQYF.

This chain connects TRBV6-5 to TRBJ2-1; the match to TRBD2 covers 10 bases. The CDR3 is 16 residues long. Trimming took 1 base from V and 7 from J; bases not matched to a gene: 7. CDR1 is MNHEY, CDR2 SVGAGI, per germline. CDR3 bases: TGTGCCAGCAGTTACTTAGCTAGCGGGGGAGTAAATGAGCAGTTCTTC. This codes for CASSYLASGGVNEQFF.

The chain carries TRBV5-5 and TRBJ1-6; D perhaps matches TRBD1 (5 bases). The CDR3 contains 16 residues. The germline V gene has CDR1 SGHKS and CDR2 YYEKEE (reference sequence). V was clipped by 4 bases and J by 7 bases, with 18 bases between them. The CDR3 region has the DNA TGTGCCAGCAGCAAGCAACCAGACAGCCCGAATTCACCCCTCCACTTT. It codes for CASSKQPDSPNSPLHF.

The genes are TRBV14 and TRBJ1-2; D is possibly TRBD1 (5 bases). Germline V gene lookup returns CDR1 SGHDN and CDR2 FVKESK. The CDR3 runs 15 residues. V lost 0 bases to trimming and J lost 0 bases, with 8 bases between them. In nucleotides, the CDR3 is TGTGCCAGCAGCCAAGACGCGACAGCTAACTATGGCTACACCTTC. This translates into CASSQDATANYGYTF. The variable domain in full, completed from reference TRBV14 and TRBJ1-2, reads EAGVTQFPSHSVIEKGQTVTLRCDPISGHDNLYWYRRVMGKEIKFLLHFVKESKQDESGMPNNRFLAERTGGTYSTLKVQPAELEDSGVYFCASSQDATANYGYTFGSGTRLTVV.

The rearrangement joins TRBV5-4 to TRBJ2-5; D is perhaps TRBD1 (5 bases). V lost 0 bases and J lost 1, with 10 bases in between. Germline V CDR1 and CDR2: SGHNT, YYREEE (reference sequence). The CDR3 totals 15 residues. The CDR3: CASSLVDKAQETQYF. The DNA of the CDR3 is TGTGCCAGCAGCTTGGTGGACAAGGCCCAAGAGACCCAGTACTTC.